A selection of T cell receptor beta chains follows, all from one sample in a study of blood T cell repertoires in COVID-19. Generated by immunoSEQ multiplex PCR, the TCRdb table keeps only in-frame clones and is missing some. The data show around 370,000 clones, with around 90% seen just once and 0.9% to 1.5% held by the top ten. Specimen: PBMCs or T cells enriched from blood (not recorded which). These receptors were taken from a woman between 18 and 29 years old who had recovered from COVID-19. CDR3s include the opening cysteine and the closing phenylalanine or tryptophan. The order of the fields is D gene, clone size, J gene, V gene, CDR3 protein, CDR3 DNA. D genes are given only for firm matches. Clone size is given for some rows only: seen once, a few or many times, or a class if the clone is expanded.

- - TRBJ1-2 TRBV4-1 CASSPAGTTYYGYTF TGCGCCAGCAGCCCCGCCGGGACAACCTACTATGGCTACACCTTC
TRBD1 - TRBJ1-1 TRBV29-1 CSVWDRGGITEAFF TGCAGCGTGTGGGACAGGGGAGGCATCACTGAAGCTTTCTTT
TRBD1 few TRBJ1-2 TRBV10-3 CAISEGLDRGGYTF TGTGCCATCAGTGAGGGGCTGGACAGGGGTGGCTACACCTTC
- - TRBJ1-1 TRBV18 CASSPQGANTEAFF TGTGCCAGCTCACCACAAGGGGCGAACACTGAAGCTTTCTTT
- once TRBJ1-5 TRBV6-1 CASSEPRFQAASNQPQHF TGTGCCAGCAGTGAGCCCCGGTTTCAGGCAGCCAGCAATCAGCCCCAGCATTTT
- few TRBJ1-3 TRBV30 CAWSVRGSVSGNTIYF TGTGCCTGGAGTGTACGCGGGTCGGTCTCTGGAAACACCATATATTTT
- - TRBJ2-7 TRBV3-1/TRBV3-2 CASSQDRAGQYEQYF TGTGCCAGCAGCCAAGATCGTGCGGGGCAGTACGAGCAGTACTTC
- - TRBJ2-5 TRBV7-2 CASSLVDRHQETQYF TGTGCCAGCAGCTTAGTAGACAGACACCAAGAGACCCAGTACTTC
- - TRBJ2-4 TRBV19 CASAFGVIQYF TGTGCCAGTGCCTTCGGGGTGATTCAGTACTTC
TRBD2 once TRBJ2-3 TRBV5-4 CASSLGGGLVSDTQYF TGTGCCAGCAGCCTGGGGGGAGGGTTAGTATCAGATACGCAGTATTTT
- once TRBJ1-2 TRBV21-1 CASSKGQPRYGYTF TGTGCCAGCAGCAAGGGACAGCCGAGATATGGCTACACCTTC
- once TRBJ2-7 TRBV5-1 CASSPGGGSYEQYF TGCGCCAGCAGCCCTGGGGGCGGCTCCTACGAGCAGTACTTC
- - TRBJ2-2 TRBV2 CASNSRVERTGELFF TGTGCCAGCAATTCGCGGGTTGAACGCACCGGGGAGCTGTTTTTT
TRBD2 - TRBJ2-5 TRBV9 CASSVEGLAGAETQYF TGTGCCAGCAGCGTAGAAGGGCTAGCGGGGGCAGAGACCCAGTACTTC
TRBD1 - TRBJ2-2 TRBV29-1 CSAFSTGDTGELFF TGCAGCGCATTTTCGACAGGGGACACCGGGGAGCTGTTTTTT
- - TRBJ2-7 TRBV7-8 CASSSPGQSREQYF TGTGCCAGCAGCTCCCCTGGACAGTCCCGGGAGCAGTACTTC
- - TRBJ1-1 TRBV11-2 CASSFRQIEAFF TGTGCCAGCAGCTTTAGACAGATTGAAGCTTTCTTT
- - TRBJ2-7 TRBV19 CASSIQSQGGYEQYF TGTGCCAGTAGTATACAGTCACAGGGCGGTTACGAGCAGTACTTC
TRBD1 once TRBJ1-2 TRBV10-3 CAITKDRVELLDGYTF TGTGCCATCACTAAGGACAGGGTTGAACTTTTGGATGGCTACACCTTC
- - TRBJ1-3 TRBV9 CASSIQGSGNTIYF TGTGCCAGCAGCATACAGGGTTCTGGAAACACCATATATTTT
TRBD1 - TRBJ1-4 TRBV30 CAGGQGNEKLFF TGTGCCGGGGGACAGGGGAATGAAAAACTGTTTTTT
- - TRBJ1-6 TRBV3-1/TRBV3-2 CASNSQLQADPLHF TGTGCCAGCAACTCTCAACTACAGGCCGACCCCCTCCACTTT
- - TRBJ2-1 TRBV11-3 CASSLGGRGNNEQFF TGTGCCAGCAGCTTAGGAGGCAGGGGCAACAATGAGCAGTTCTTC
TRBD1 few TRBJ1-4 TRBV19 CASRATGGATNEKLFF TGTGCCAGTAGAGCCACAGGGGGTGCAACTAATGAAAAACTGTTTTTT
TRBD2 - TRBJ2-3 TRBV2 CASRGLAGLTDTQYF TGTGCCAGCAGGGGGTTAGCGGGCCTCACAGATACGCAGTATTTT
- - TRBJ1-2 TRBV12-3/TRBV12-4 CASSPTGNYGYTF TGTGCCAGCAGCCCGACAGGCAACTATGGCTACACCTTC
TRBD1 - TRBJ1-1 TRBV7-6 CASSFGTVLNTEAFF TGTGCCAGCAGCTTCGGGACAGTATTGAACACTGAAGCTTTCTTT
- - TRBJ2-2 TRBV19 CASSIPGLGTGELFF TGTGCCAGTAGTATACCAGGGTTAGGCACCGGGGAGCTGTTTTTT